Below are 17 T cell receptor beta chains sequenced from a single sample in a study of siplizumab effects on memory and regulatory T cells. TCRdb's table, derived via immunoSEQ multiplex PCR, lists solely in-frame clones and lacks some. The sample has around 87,000 clones, 80% to 90% seen once. Material: CD4+ T cells sorted from blood. The receptors originated from a human donor in good health.

The chain uses TRBV10-3 and TRBJ2-5; D unresolved. The CDR3 runs to 15 residues. V lost 2 bases to trimming and J lost 4 bases, with 14 bases between them. Germline values: CDR1 ENHRY, CDR2 SYGVKD. The CDR3 spells CAISESWSAGETQYF. The CDR3 nucleotides read TGTGCCATCAGTGAGAGTTGGTCCGCCGGAGAGACCCAGTACTTC.

The chain joins TRBV11-3 to TRBJ1-6, with a tentative D call TRBD1 (5 bases). The CDR3 is 15 amino acids. Trimming removed 5 bases at V and 10 bases at J, with 18 bases between. Germline-derived CDR1 and CDR2 are SGHNT and YENEEA. As DNA, the CDR3 is TGTGCCAGCAGCGTGACAGATTTATCCAGCTCACCCCTCCACTTT. Amino acid sequence: CASSVTDLSSSPLHF. The full variable domain, its missing parts supplied by reference TRBV11-3 and TRBJ1-6, is EAGVVQSPRYKIIEKKQPVAFWCNPISGHNTLYWYLQNLGQGPELLIRYENEEAVDDSQLPKDRFSAERLKGVDSTLKIQPAELGDSAVYLCASSVTDLSSSPLHFGNGTRLTVT.

The chain has TRBV6-6 and TRBJ2-1, with 11 bases that match TRBD2. CDR3 length: 16 residues. J lost 6 bases, V lost 7 bases, and 11 bases had no gene match. Germline V lookup: CDR1 MNHNY, CDR2 SVGAGI (reference sequence). In DNA, the CDR3 is TGTGCCAGCACCCAAGTGAGACTAGCGGGGCTCAATGAGCAGTTCTTC. It encodes CASTQVRLAGLNEQFF.

Only a few counts were recorded for this clone. The rearrangement links TRBV19 to TRBJ2-7; TRBD1 matches 11 bases. Trimming took 1 base from V and 2 from J; bases not matched to a gene: 13. CDR1 is LNHDA, CDR2 SQIVND, per germline (reference sequence). This CDR3 region has 19 residues. The CDR3 nucleotides read TGTGCCAGTAGTATAGCCCACGGACAGGGGGCATATTTCACCTACGAGCAGTACTTC. Translation gives CASSIAHGQGAYFTYEQYF.

J is TRBJ1-2 and V is TRBV27; D remains ambiguous. The CDR3 runs 13 residues. Trimming took off 5 bases at V and 7 bases at J, with 14 bases between the two ends. In germline, CDR1 is MNHEY, CDR2 SMNVEV (reference sequence). The CDR3 loop is CASSPRRASGYTF. The CDR3 DNA reads as TGTGCCAGCAGTCCCCGTAGGGCTAGTGGCTACACCTTC.

The chain carries TRBV28 and TRBJ2-5; D uncertain. The V end lost 8 bases, the J end lost 5 bases, and 12 bases lay between the germline ends. Germline lookup yields CDR1 MDHEN and CDR2 SYDVKM. This CDR3 has 12 amino acids. The CDR3 sequence: CASRRVWETQYF. As DNA, the CDR3 is TGTGCCAGCCGACGCGTTTGGGAGACCCAGTACTTC.

This clone appeared once. The chain uses TRBV28 and TRBJ2-5, with 12 bases matching TRBD2. The CDR3 extends over 15 amino acids. The V and J ends lost 5 bases and 4 bases, in that order; junction bases with no gene match: 5. CDR1 is MDHEN, CDR2 SYDVKM, per germline. The CDR3 sequence is CASSKASGRGETQYF. In DNA, the CDR3 is TGTGCCAGCAGTAAGGCTAGCGGGAGGGGAGAGACCCAGTACTTC.

V and J are TRBV10-3 and TRBJ2-3, with D perhaps TRBD1 or TRBD2 (5 bases each). From germline, CDR1 is ENHRY and CDR2 SYGVKD. V was shortened by 2 bases and J by 6 bases, with 12 bases between the two germline ends. This CDR3 spans 14 amino acids. CDR3 loop: CAISEGTQADTQYF. CDR3 DNA: TGTGCCATCAGTGAGGGGACGCAAGCGGATACGCAGTATTTT.

The chain is built from TRBV27 and TRBJ1-1; D perhaps matches TRBD1 (6 bases). CDR3 length: 14 amino acids. V was shortened by 6 bases and J by 5 bases, with 16 bases between the two germline ends. From germline, CDR1 is MNHEY and CDR2 SMNVEV (reference sequence). The CDR3 spells CASRPLTGRTEAFF. The DNA for the CDR3 is TGTGCCAGCAGACCTTTGACAGGCAGAACTGAAGCTTTCTTT.

The chain combines TRBV18 with TRBJ1-6; D is unclear. Trimming shortened V by 3 bases and J by 5 bases, and 8 bases separated the two germline ends. This CDR3 comprises 14 residues. Per the germline V gene, CDR1 is KGHSH and CDR2 is LQKENI. The DNA of the CDR3 is TGTGCCAGCTCACCTAGGTCCAATAATTCACCCCTCCACTTT. Amino acid sequence: CASSPRSNNSPLHF.

The chain links TRBV4-2 to TRBJ1-2; D gene unclear. Trimming shortened V by 0 bases and J by 5 bases, and 10 bases separated the two germline ends. Germline assignment: CDR1 LGHNA and CDR2 YNFKEQ. This CDR3 region has 14 residues. CDR3 nucleotides: TGTGCCAGCAGCCAAGACGTGGGCGGATATGGCTACACCTTC. Its translation: CASSQDVGGYGYTF.

The chain uses TRBV28 and TRBJ2-7, with TRBD2 matching 7 bases. V lost 5 bases and J lost 1; bases outside the gene matches: 17. Germline V lookup: CDR1 MDHEN, CDR2 SYDVKM. This CDR3 has 18 residues. CDR3 nucleotides: TGTGCCAGCAGTCCAGGATACGACTTGGGAGGGGTTTCCTACGAGCAGTACTTC. Its protein is CASSPGYDLGGVSYEQYF.

The chain recombines TRBV4-1 with TRBJ1-2; D gene uncertain. V gave up 1 base and J gave up 4 bases, with 16 bases separating them. CDR1 is MGHRA and CDR2 is YSYEKL in the germline V gene. CDR3 size: 16 residues. In nucleotides, the CDR3 is TGCGCCAGCAGCCAAGGACCCGCAGGTGGCTCCTATGGCTACACCTTC. Encoded protein: CASSQGPAGGSYGYTF.

The gene calls are TRBV7-8 and TRBJ2-7; the D gene is possibly TRBD1 (5 bases). V was trimmed by 5 bases and J by 3 bases, leaving 8 bases between them. Looked up from germline, CDR1 is SGHVS and CDR2 is FQNEAQ. The CDR3 spans 12 residues. This CDR3 is CASSHRIYEQYF. The CDR3 nucleotides read TGTGCCAGCAGCCACAGGATCTACGAGCAGTACTTC. The entire variable domain, with the rest obtained from reference TRBV7-8 and TRBJ2-7, is as follows: GAGVSQSPRYKVAKRGQDVALRCDPISGHVSLFWYQQALGQGPEFLTYFQNEAQLDKSGLPSDRFFAERPEGSVSTLKIQRTQQEDSAVYLCASSHRIYEQYFGPGTRLTVT.

In DNA, the CDR3 is TGCAGCCTTACCCCGAAGAACCACAGGAGAGGGAATGAGCAGTTCTTC. Protein sequence: CSLTPKNHRRGNEQFF. This chain links TRBV29-1 with TRBJ2-1; either TRBD1 or TRBD2 may supply D (5 bases each). This CDR3 spans 16 amino acids. V gave up 8 bases and J gave up 7 bases, with 27 bases separating them. Per germline, CDR1 SQVTM and CDR2 ANQGSEA.

The chain links TRBV6-6 to TRBJ2-5; tentatively, D is TRBD2 (6 bases). This CDR3 comprises 14 residues. Germline CDR1 MNHNY, CDR2 SVGAGI (reference sequence). Trimming cost V 2 bases and J 1 base, with 8 bases left between them. CDR3 protein: CASSYVGLQETQYF. CDR3 DNA: TGTGCCAGCAGTTACGTGGGACTCCAAGAGACCCAGTACTTC.

The chain carries TRBV9 and TRBJ2-5; D possibly matches TRBD1 or TRBD2 (5 bases each). Per germline, CDR1 SGDLS and CDR2 YYNGEE. The CDR3 runs to 16 residues. With 0 bases removed from V and 2 bases from J, the gap between germline ends came to 14 bases. CDR3 nucleotides: TGTGCCAGCAGCGTAGCTTTGAGTGAGGGGCAAGAGACCCAGTACTTC. This sequence encodes CASSVALSEGQETQYF. Based on the CDR3 plus reference TRBV9 and TRBJ2-5, the full variable domain is DSGVTQTPKHLITATGQRVTLRCSPRSGDLSVYWYQQSLDQGLQFLIQYYNGEERAKGNILERFSAQQFPDLHSELNLSSLELGDSALYFCASSVALSEGQETQYFGPGTRLLVL.